This T cell receptor (beta chain) was documented in a study of blood T cell repertoires in COVID-19. Study-wide context: COVID-19 samples collected from the United States, Italy and Spain covered acute and convalescent phases.

The data were produced by immunoSEQ multiplex PCR, yet TCRdb's version contains in-frame clones alone and is incomplete. The sample contains some 150,000 clones, 65% to 90% of which appear only once. The CDR3 totals 12 residues. The germline V and J ends were trimmed by 5 bases and 2 bases, with 5 bases remaining between them. Looked up from germline, CDR1 is LNHNV and CDR2 is YYDKDF (reference sequence). Sequencing was carried out using peripheral blood. This sequence joins TRBV15 and TRBJ2-3, with D uncertain. The TCR comes from a man between 70 and 80 years old with acute or convalescent COVID-19. The CDR3 bases are TGTGCCACCAGCCGTTCCACAGATACGCAGTATTTT. It encodes CATSRSTDTQYF.